The clone carrying this T cell receptor beta chain was recorded many times. Its specificity is not known. CDR1 SGHRS and CDR2 YFSETQ come from the germline V gene. The CDR3 has 12 amino acids. Trimming took off 4 bases at V and 1 base at J, with 5 bases between the two ends. This record belongs to a study of CD8 T cells in ankylosing spondylitis. Study-wide results and limits: In the blood and synovial fluid of reactive arthritis, some motif variants had been previously reported. The disease-linked clones had a CD8+ phenotype and low blood frequencies.

Library preparation for TCR beta used quantitative 5'-RACE with molecular barcodes. From the 5' RACE reads, TCRdb called clonotypes with MiXCR, one entry per CDR3 protein. The table has more than 200,000 distinct CDR3 sequences, about 24% seen once. The chain carries TRBV5-1 and TRBJ1-2; D remains ambiguous. The source material was blood, either unsorted or a sorted T cell fraction (not recorded which). This sequence originates from a male donor with ankylosing spondylitis or in good health (not recorded which). CDR3 protein: CASSQDNYGYTF. CDR3 coding DNA: TGCGCCAGCAGCCAGGATAACTATGGCTACACCTTC.